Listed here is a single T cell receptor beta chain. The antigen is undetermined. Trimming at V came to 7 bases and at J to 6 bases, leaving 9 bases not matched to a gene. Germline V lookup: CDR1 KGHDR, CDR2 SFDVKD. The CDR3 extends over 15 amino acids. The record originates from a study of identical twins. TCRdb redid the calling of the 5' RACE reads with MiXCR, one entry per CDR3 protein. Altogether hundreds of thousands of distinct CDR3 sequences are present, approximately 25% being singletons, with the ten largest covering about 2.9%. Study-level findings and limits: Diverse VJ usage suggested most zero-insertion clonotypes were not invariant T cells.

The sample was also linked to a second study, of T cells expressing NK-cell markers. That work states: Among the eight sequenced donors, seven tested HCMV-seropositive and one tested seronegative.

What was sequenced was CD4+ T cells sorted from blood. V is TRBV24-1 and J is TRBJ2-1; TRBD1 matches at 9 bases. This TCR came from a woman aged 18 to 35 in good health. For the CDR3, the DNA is TGTGCCACCAGCGACGCCGGGACAGGGACCAATGAGCAGTTCTTC. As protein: CATSDAGTGTNEQFF.